What follows are 9 T cell receptor beta chains derived from one specimen sequenced in a study of T cell changes during pregnancy in multiple sclerosis. Measured with immunoSEQ multiplex PCR; TCRdb has only the in-frame clones, and not every one. Here the sample spans some 120,000 clones, roughly 95% being singletons. This specimen was peripheral blood, taken after pregnancy. The receptors were sampled from a female donor with multiple sclerosis, enrolled in a pregnancy study.

The chain is built from TRBV6-5 and TRBJ2-1; tentatively, D is TRBD1 (6 bases). Per the germline V gene, CDR1 is MNHEY and CDR2 is SVGAGI. Deletions cut 5 bases from V and 9 bases from J, with 17 bases between. CDR3 length equals 14 residues. In DNA, the CDR3 is TGTGCCAGCAGTACCGGGACATTACGGGGTGAGCAGTTCTTC. Amino acids: CASSTGTLRGEQFF.

The chain is built from TRBV6-5 and TRBJ2-2; 7 bases map to TRBD2. This CDR3 has 13 residues. Trimming removed 7 bases from V and 5 bases from J; junction bases left unmatched: 4. Germline values: CDR1 MNHEY, CDR2 SVGAGI. The DNA for the CDR3 is TGTGCCAGCACCTTACTAGCGACCGGGGAGCTGTTTTTT. Translating gives CASTLLATGELFF.

V usage is TRBV13 and J usage is TRBJ2-3, with 9 nucleotides matching TRBD2. After removal of 0 bases from V and 5 bases from J, the junction contained 3 bases not matched to a gene. Germline CDR1 is PRHDT and CDR2 is FYEKMQ (reference sequence). The CDR3 consists of 15 residues. The CDR3 coding sequence is TGTGCCAGCAGCTTAGGACTAGCGGGTCGAGATACGCAGTATTTT. It translates to CASSLGLAGRDTQYF.

This sequence joins TRBV6-6 and TRBJ1-2; 7 bases match TRBD1. Germline V gives CDR1 MNHNY, CDR2 SVGAGI (reference sequence). V lost 6 bases and J lost 6; bases outside the gene matches: 13. This CDR3 is built from 15 residues. The CDR3 bases are TGTGCCAGCAGGGAAGTGACCCGGGACAGCCATGGCTACACCTTC. It is translated as CASREVTRDSHGYTF.

The chain has TRBV4-3 and TRBJ2-3; 8 bases are a match to TRBD1. The CDR3 covers 15 residues. With 1 base clipped from V and 3 bases from J, the junction kept 3 bases outside the gene matches. Germline V gives CDR1 LGHNA, CDR2 YSLEER. The CDR3 reads CASSQGQGPTDTQYF. The CDR3 DNA is TGCGCCAGCAGCCAAGGACAGGGGCCAACAGATACGCAGTATTTT.

The chain combines TRBV7-6 with TRBJ2-7; the match to TRBD2 covers 15 bases. This CDR3 is built from 17 residues. Unmatched junction bases numbered 4, after V lost 1 base and J lost 3 bases. Germline loops: CDR1 SGHVS, CDR2 FNYEAQ. CDR3 loop: CASSLGGLAGGRYEQYF. The CDR3 DNA reads TGTGCCAGCAGCTTAGGGGGACTAGCGGGAGGTCGCTACGAGCAGTACTTC.

This chain connects TRBV9 to TRBJ2-1; TRBD2 matches at 12 bases. J was trimmed by 5 bases and V by 4 bases; bases with no gene match: 7. The CDR3 consists of 16 residues. CDR1 and CDR2 (germline): SGDLS, YYNGEE. The CDR3 DNA is TGTGCCAGCAGCTTAAGACTAGCGGGAGCGGACAATGAGCAGTTCTTC. It codes for CASSLRLAGADNEQFF.

As regards this clone: This specimen includes other DNA sequences encoding the same CDR3. The V and J genes are TRBV5-4 and TRBJ1-5; D is unresolved. Per the germline V gene, CDR1 is SGHNT and CDR2 is YYREEE (reference sequence). The CDR3 is 14 residues long. V lost 0 bases, J lost 5 bases, and 9 bases lay in between. For the CDR3, the DNA is TGTGCCAGCAGCTTGGGGGGAGGCGATCAGCCCCAGCATTTT. Residues: CASSLGGGDQPQHF.

Here the CDR3 DNA reads TGTGCCAGCAGTCCACTCAGGGTACGTGGCACAGATACGCAGTATTTT. Residues: CASSPLRVRGTDTQYF. The V and J genes are TRBV27 and TRBJ2-3; weak D call: TRBD1 (5 bases). The CDR3 has 16 amino acids. Germline V gives CDR1 MNHEY, CDR2 SMNVEV (reference sequence). V gave up 5 bases and J gave up 1 base, with 16 bases separating them.